These 18 T cell receptor beta chains came from one sample sequenced in a study of T cell repertoires in aging, cancer and after chemotherapy. Rearranged V-D-J TRB sequences were amplified with a mixed TRB-A/B primer pool. In TCRdb, the multiplex PCR reads were re-called with MiXCR into one record per CDR3 protein. The sample has approximately 11,000 distinct CDR3 sequences, 40% to 45% seen once; the top ten hold less than 8.5%. Amplification of TCR beta used genomic DNA extracted from peripheral blood. Sequenced material: blood. The receptors were gathered from a human donor in good health.

This clonotype was seen more than once but under ten times. The V gene is TRBV20-1, the J gene TRBJ2-1, with D perhaps matching TRBD2 (6 bases). Germline V gene lookup returns CDR1 DFQATT and CDR2 SNEGSKA (reference sequence). The CDR3 covers 14 residues. The V gene lost 6 bases and the J gene lost 2 bases, with 14 bases spanning the gap. The CDR3 sequence: CSAETGAAYNEQFF. DNA for the CDR3: TGCAGTGCCGAAACGGGAGCGGCCTACAATGAGCAGTTCTTC.

This clonotype was seen only a few times. The chain recombines TRBV19 with TRBJ1-3, with no clear D. CDR3 length equals 15 residues. With 4 bases removed from V and 0 bases from J, the gap between germline ends came to 10 bases. Germline V gene lookup returns CDR1 LNHDA and CDR2 SQIVND (reference sequence). CDR3 sequence reads: CASSTVGDSGNTIYF. The CDR3 region has the DNA TGTGCCAGTAGTACGGTAGGAGACTCTGGAAACACCATATATTTT.

J is TRBJ2-3 and V is TRBV9; no definite D call. V was shortened by 4 bases and J by 4 bases, with 10 bases between the two germline ends. This CDR3 contains 13 residues. The germline CDR1 and CDR2 sequences are SGDLS and YYNGEE. The CDR3 coding sequence is TGTGCCAGCAGCCTTGGACCTCCAGATACGCAGTATTTT. This gives the protein CASSLGPPDTQYF.

This clonotype was found a few times. The chain links TRBV6-1 to TRBJ2-7, with 8 bases matching TRBD2. The V gene end was trimmed by 8 bases and the J gene end by 1 base; junction bases not matched to a gene: 16. CDR1 MNHNS and CDR2 SASEGT come from the germline V gene. The CDR3 contains 17 residues. CDR3 sequence reads: CASQTYLGRGESYEQYF. CDR3 DNA sequence: TGTGCCAGCCAGACTTACCTGGGGCGGGGGGAATCCTACGAGCAGTACTTC.

This chain links TRBV29-1 with TRBJ2-1, with 11 bases aligning to TRBD2. V shed 6 bases, J shed 3 bases, and the junction held 7 bases outside the gene matches. Germline values: CDR1 SQVTM, CDR2 ANQGSEA. The CDR3 is 15 amino acids. The CDR3 sequence is CSVGTGTSGYNEQFF. The CDR3 DNA is TGCAGCGTCGGAACCGGGACTAGCGGCTACAATGAGCAGTTCTTC.

The rearrangement links TRBV10-3 to TRBJ1-6; 7 positions match TRBD1. From germline, CDR1 is ENHRY and CDR2 SYGVKD. The CDR3 spans 16 residues. V dropped 0 bases and J dropped 7; count of bases not matched to a gene: 6. CDR3 loop: CAISESRQGENSPLHF. The CDR3 coding sequence is TGTGCCATCAGTGAGTCCCGACAGGGAGAGAATTCACCCCTCCACTTT.

The gene calls are TRBV5-6 and TRBJ2-5; maybe TRBD1 (5 bases). Matching the DNA end better, TRBJ2-1 makes the J call doubtful. Looked up from germline, CDR1 is SGHDT and CDR2 is YYEEEE. The CDR3 contains 14 residues. CDR3 amino acids: CASSLVGQNNEQFF. DNA for the CDR3: TGTGCCAGCAGCTTGGTAGGACAAAACAATGAGCAGTTCTTC.

The gene calls are TRBV19 and TRBJ2-3, with 12 bases identical to TRBD2. This CDR3 spans 16 amino acids. V lost 5 bases, J lost 0 bases, and 3 bases stayed unmatched. The germline V gene has CDR1 LNHDA and CDR2 SQIVND (reference sequence). The CDR3 sequence is CASSPGLAGSTDTQYF. The CDR3 DNA sequence: TGTGCCAGTAGTCCCGGACTAGCGGGGAGCACAGATACGCAGTATTTT.

Note on this clonotype: A read error may produce the germline difference seen at one junction end. V gene TRBV20-1 combines with J gene TRBJ2-7; possible D gene TRBD2, 7 bases. This CDR3 is built from 14 residues. Germline V gives CDR1 DFQATT, CDR2 SNEGSKA (reference sequence). The CDR3 DNA is TGCAGTGGCGAGGGGGAGGGGAAACACTACGAGGAGTACTTC. It translates to CSGEGEGKHYEEYF.

The chain joins TRBV4-2 to TRBJ1-2; a weak D match, TRBD1 (6 bases). Trimming removed 1 base at V and 5 bases at J, with 8 bases between. Germline lookup yields CDR1 LGHNA and CDR2 YNFKEQ. There are 13 residues in the CDR3. The CDR3 loop reads CASSQGTAYGYTF. The CDR3 DNA follows: TGTGCCAGCAGCCAAGGGACAGCGTATGGCTACACCTTC.

The genes are TRBV6-1 and TRBJ2-3, with 15 bases that match TRBD2. The CDR3 contains 17 residues. Per the germline V gene, CDR1 is MNHNS and CDR2 is SASEGT. V dropped 6 bases and J dropped 1; count of bases not matched to a gene: 5. The CDR3 bases are TGTGCCAGCAGGACCAGGACTAGCGGGGGGGGCACAGATACGCAGTATTTT. Translated, it gives CASRTRTSGGGTDTQYF.

This chain links TRBV15 with TRBJ1-1; D gene uncertain. The CDR3 runs to 13 residues. Trimming left V 5 bases short and J 4 bases short, with 11 bases between. The germline V gene has CDR1 LNHNV and CDR2 YYDKDF (reference sequence). CDR3 sequence: CATSHRTGTEAFF. Written as DNA, the CDR3 is TGTGCCACCAGCCATCGGACCGGCACTGAAGCTTTCTTT.

V usage is TRBV5-5 and J usage is TRBJ1-1; possibly TRBD1 for D (5 bases). The V end lost 1 base, the J end lost 0 bases, and 19 bases lay between the germline ends. In germline, CDR1 is SGHKS, CDR2 YYEKEE (reference sequence). The CDR3 is made up of 18 amino acids. The CDR3 here is CASSLFGATRGLNTEAFF. The CDR3, as DNA: TGTGCCAGCAGCTTGTTTGGGGCAACACGGGGCCTGAACACTGAAGCTTTCTTT.

V usage is TRBV28 and J usage is TRBJ2-7, with D tentatively TRBD1 (5 bases). The length of the CDR3 is 13 residues. The V end lost 3 bases, the J end lost 2 bases, and 8 bases lay between the germline ends. Germline CDR1 MDHEN, CDR2 SYDVKM. The CDR3 bases are TGTGCCAGCAGTTTCGCAGGGCCCTACGAGCAGTACTTC. It translates to CASSFAGPYEQYF.

J is TRBJ2-7 and V is TRBV15, with 10 bases that match TRBD1. The CDR3 is 14 residues long. From germline, CDR1 is LNHNV and CDR2 YYDKDF (reference sequence). The ends lost 3 bases at V and 7 bases at J; junction bases unmatched: 6. This chain's CDR3 is CATSRGQGYGEQYF. In nucleotides, the CDR3 is TGTGCCACCAGCAGGGGACAGGGGTACGGAGAGCAGTACTTC. Looking up the rest from reference TRBV15 and TRBJ2-7 gives the full variable domain: DAMVIQNPRYQVTQFGKPVTLSCSQTLNHNVMYWYQQKSSQAPKLLFHYYDKDFNNEADTPDNFQSRRPNTSFCFLDIRSPGLGDTAMYLCATSRGQGYGEQYFGPGTRLTVT.

This rearrangement joins TRBV6-1 to TRBJ1-5; a weak D match, TRBD1 (5 bases). The V gene's germline CDR1 is MNHNS and CDR2 SASEGT. The CDR3 is 15 amino acids. V lost 7 bases to trimming and J lost 1 base, with 14 bases between them. DNA of the CDR3: TGTGCCAGCAACCGTGAGGGGATCAGCAATCAGCCCCAGCATTTT. Amino acids: CASNREGISNQPQHF.

This chain uses TRBV6-1 with TRBJ2-7, with a possible D match to TRBD2 (6 bases). Germline assignment: CDR1 MNHNS and CDR2 SASEGT. The CDR3 has 15 residues. The V end lost 5 bases, the J end lost 2 bases, and 16 bases lay between the germline ends. The DNA for the CDR3 is TGTGCCAGCAGTTCCCCGGGGGACCGCGCCTACGAGCAGTACTTC. The encoded protein is CASSSPGDRAYEQYF.

CDR3 loop: CATSDLRTGGKDNEQFF. As DNA, the CDR3 is TGTGCCACCAGTGATTTGCGGACAGGGGGAAAGGACAATGAGCAGTTCTTC. V and J are TRBV24-1 and TRBJ2-1; 10 bases are shared with TRBD1. The CDR3 is 17 residues long. V shed 0 bases and J 5 bases; nucleotides not matched to a gene: 6. Germline loops: CDR1 KGHDR, CDR2 SFDVKD.